This entry lists 3 T cell receptor beta chains sequenced from one sample in a study of Ad26.COV2.S vaccination and SARS-CoV-2 variants. Treatment indicated: roughly 20 received Ad26.COV2.S at low or high dose, single or two shots; 5 received placebo; per-sample allocation not given. Day 63 following the first vaccine or placebo injection was when the samples were taken. The assay was immunoSEQ multiplex PCR, and TCRdb's table has in-frame clones only and misses some. The profile shows hundreds of thousands of clones, around nine tenths of them singletons. The sample in question was peripheral blood, obtained in a trial of Ad26.COV2.S vaccine versus placebo. These receptors all stem from a person between 18 and 59 years old who received the Ad26.COV2.S COVID-19 vaccine or a placebo.

The chain combines TRBV7-2 with TRBJ1-5; TRBD1 matches at 9 bases. This CDR3 contains 15 residues. With 5 bases clipped from V and 6 bases from J, the junction kept 8 bases outside the gene matches. Germline V gene data show CDR1 as SGHTA and CDR2 as FQGNSA. The DNA of the CDR3 is TGTGCCAGCAGCCAGGGACAGGGACCTAGTCAGCCCCAGCATTTT. It yields the protein CASSQGQGPSQPQHF.

The rearrangement uses TRBV7-3 and TRBJ1-1; tentatively, D is TRBD1 (5 bases). The germline V and J ends were trimmed by 5 bases and 0 bases, with 10 bases remaining between them. The CDR3 consists of 14 residues. CDR1 and CDR2 from the germline V gene are SGHTA and FQGTGA. In nucleotides, the CDR3 is TGTGCCAGCAGCCCGGGACGGATGAACACTGAAGCTTTCTTT. It is translated as CASSPGRMNTEAFF.

Here the CDR3 DNA reads TGTGCCAGCAGCATGAAACCGGGACCCTCTGGAAACACCATATATTTT. Translating gives CASSMKPGPSGNTIYF. The V gene is TRBV5-8, the J gene TRBJ1-3; D perhaps matches TRBD1 (5 bases). Trimming took off 4 bases at V and 0 bases at J, with 14 bases between the two ends. CDR3 size: 16 residues. CDR1 and CDR2 (germline): SGHTS, YDEGEE.